This TCR beta chain was sequenced for a study of spatial heterogeneity in lung cancer. Germline V gene lookup returns CDR1 WSHSY and CDR2 SAAADI. The ends lost 6 bases at V and 4 bases at J; junction bases unmatched: 2. CDR3 size: 14 residues. The sample's time point: sample taken at primary tumor resection. No cells were sorted before sequencing. The whole RNA sequenced was extracted from tumor, nontumor lung or frozen PBMC. Every TCR cDNA molecule bore its own unique molecular identifier. One entry per CDR3 protein results from TCRdb running MiXCR on the 5' RACE reads. The sample lists 3,000 to 3,500 distinct CDR3 sequences, approximately 39% seen once, with around three quarters in the top ten.

The sample was PBMCs, taken at surgery. This sequence was found in a male donor with early-stage non-small cell lung cancer. This chain links TRBV10-2 with TRBJ2-6, with TRBD1 matching over 8 bases. The CDR3 loop is CASRQGEGANVLTF. CDR3 DNA sequence: TGCGCCAGCAGACAGGGGGAAGGGGCCAACGTCCTGACTTTC.